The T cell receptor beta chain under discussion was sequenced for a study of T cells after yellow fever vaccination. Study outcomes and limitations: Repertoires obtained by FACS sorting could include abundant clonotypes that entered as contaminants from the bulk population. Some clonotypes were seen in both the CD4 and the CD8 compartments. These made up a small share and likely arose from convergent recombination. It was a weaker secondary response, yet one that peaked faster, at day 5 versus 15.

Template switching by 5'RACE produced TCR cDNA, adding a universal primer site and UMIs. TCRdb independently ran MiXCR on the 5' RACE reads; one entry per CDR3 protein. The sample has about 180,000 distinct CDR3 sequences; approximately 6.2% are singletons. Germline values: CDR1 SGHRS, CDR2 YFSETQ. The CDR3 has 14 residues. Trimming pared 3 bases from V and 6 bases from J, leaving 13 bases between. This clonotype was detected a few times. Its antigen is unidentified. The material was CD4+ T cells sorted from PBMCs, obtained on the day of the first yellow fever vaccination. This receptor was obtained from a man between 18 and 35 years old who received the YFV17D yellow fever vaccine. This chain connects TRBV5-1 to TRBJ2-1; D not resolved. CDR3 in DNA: TGCGCCAGCAGCTCCGTCCTTTCCGTCAATGAGCAGTTCTTC. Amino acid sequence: CASSSVLSVNEQFF.